The 11 T cell receptor beta chains listed next were all sequenced from one sample in a study of blood T cell repertoires in COVID-19. Generated by immunoSEQ multiplex PCR, the TCRdb table keeps only in-frame clones and is missing some. The data hold approximately 110,000 clones, with 70% to 90% observed a single time. Sequenced material: peripheral blood. The receptors come from a man aged 35 to 55 with acute or convalescent COVID-19.

The rearrangement uses TRBV7-9 and TRBJ2-7, with 8 bases lining up with TRBD2. The CDR3 has 17 amino acids. Looked up from germline, CDR1 is SEHNR and CDR2 is FQNEAQ (reference sequence). V lost 1 base to trimming and J lost 1 base; unmatched junction nucleotides: 9. CDR3 sequence: CASSLDRGGTRSYEQYF. The CDR3 coding sequence is TGTGCCAGCAGCTTAGATAGAGGAGGGACTAGGTCCTACGAGCAGTACTTC.

CDR3 sequence: CATSGDRGAREQYF. CDR3 sequence (DNA): TGTGCCACCAGCGGGGACAGGGGGGCTCGAGAGCAGTACTTC. J is TRBJ2-7 and V is TRBV15; 11 bases agree with TRBD1. Trimming at V came to 5 bases and at J to 7 bases, leaving 7 bases not matched to a gene. The CDR3 is 14 amino acids. Germline-derived CDR1 and CDR2 are LNHNV and YYDKDF (reference sequence). Based on the CDR3 plus reference TRBV15 and TRBJ2-7, the full variable domain is DAMVIQNPRYQVTQFGKPVTLSCSQTLNHNVMYWYQQKSSQAPKLLFHYYDKDFNNEADTPDNFQSRRPNTSFCFLDIRSPGLGDTAMYLCATSGDRGAREQYFGPGTRLTVT.

This clone was seen only once. The same CDR3 is also encoded by other DNA sequences in this sample. The V and J genes are TRBV5-5 and TRBJ1-6; D is unclear. Per germline, CDR1 SGHKS and CDR2 YYEKEE (reference sequence). This CDR3 is 15 amino acids long. Between the trimmed V and J ends, which lost 4 bases and 3 bases, there was a span of 11 bases. DNA for the CDR3: TGTGCCAGCAGCCCCGGAGGCAGCTATAATTCACCCCTCCACTTT. This translates into CASSPGGSYNSPLHF.

The rearrangement joins TRBV28 to TRBJ2-7, with D maybe TRBD2 (7 bases). CDR1 and CDR2 from the germline V gene are MDHEN and SYDVKM. V was shortened by 8 bases and J by 2 bases, with 16 bases between the two germline ends. The CDR3 has 14 amino acids. CDR3 in DNA: TGTGCCAGCCATAGCGGAGGGGGGGCCTACGAGCAGTACTTC. The encoded protein is CASHSGGGAYEQYF. Variable domain in full (rest from reference TRBV28 and TRBJ2-7): DVKVTQSSRYLVKRTGEKVFLECVQDMDHENMFWYRQDPGLGLRLIYFSYDVKMKEKGDIPEGYSVSREKKERFSLILESASTNQTSMYLCASHSGGGAYEQYFGPGTRLTVT.

The rearrangement joins TRBV19 to TRBJ2-3; 10 bases align to TRBD2. The CDR3 has 17 residues. V dropped 5 bases and J dropped 5; count of bases not matched to a gene: 13. Germline V gene sequence: CDR1 LNHDA, CDR2 SQIVND (reference sequence). Here the CDR3 DNA reads TGTGCCAGTAGTCCTCGGGGAGCGGGAGGGCCAAAAGATACGCAGTATTTT. It yields the protein CASSPRGAGGPKDTQYF.

This chain joins TRBV7-6 and TRBJ2-3; D might be TRBD1 (8 bases). The CDR3 runs 13 residues. The ends were cut back, 4 bases at V and 9 bases at J, with 14 bases in the middle. Germline values: CDR1 SGHVS, CDR2 FNYEAQ. As DNA, the CDR3 is TGTGCCAGCAGCTCCACAGGGGGGGGCACGCAGTATTTT. It encodes CASSSTGGGTQYF.

This clone was recorded only once. This chain links TRBV7-9 with TRBJ2-5; TRBD2 agrees at 7 bases. V lost 10 bases, J lost 5 bases, and 19 bases stayed unmatched. CDR1 is SEHNR and CDR2 is FQNEAQ in the germline V gene (reference sequence). This CDR3 has 16 residues. In nucleotides, the CDR3 is TGTGCCACCCCCCTCAGAGGTAGCCCGGGAGGCGAGACCCAGTACTTC. Amino acid sequence: CATPLRGSPGGETQYF.

The gene calls are TRBV3-1 (or the pseudogene TRBV3-2) and TRBJ2-1, with TRBD1 identical over 8 bases. V shed 4 bases, J shed 5 bases, and the junction held 4 bases outside the gene matches. The CDR3 is 14 residues long. Per the germline V gene, CDR1 is LGHDT and CDR2 is YNNKEL (reference sequence). The CDR3 is CASSPGQGHNEQFF. Written as DNA, the CDR3 is TGTGCCAGCAGCCCTGGACAGGGCCACAATGAGCAGTTCTTC.

The chain is built from TRBV7-2 and TRBJ2-7; D is possibly TRBD1 (5 bases). Trimming took off 5 bases at V and 1 base at J, with 9 bases between the two ends. This CDR3 is built from 13 residues. CDR1 is SGHTA and CDR2 is FQGNSA in the germline V gene. The DNA for the CDR3 is TGTGCCAGCAGCCCAGGGTTATCCTACGAGCAGTACTTC. It yields the protein CASSPGLSYEQYF.

This clone occurred once. The V and J genes are TRBV29-1 and TRBJ2-5, with a tentative D call TRBD2 (5 bases). Per the germline V gene, CDR1 is SQVTM and CDR2 is ANQGSEA. Trimming took 3 bases from V and 5 from J, leaving 10 bases between them. The CDR3 runs to 12 residues. The chain's CDR3 is CSVETSGETQYF. DNA of the CDR3: TGCAGCGTTGAGACCTCGGGGGAGACCCAGTACTTC.

The chain joins TRBV5-1 to TRBJ2-3, with 7 bases lining up with TRBD2. The length of the CDR3 is 14 residues. V gave up 5 bases and J gave up 6 bases; unmatched junction bases: 9. CDR1 is SGHRS and CDR2 is YFSETQ in the germline V gene. The DNA of the CDR3 is TGCGCCAGCAGTAGCGCGGGAGCCCGGGATACGCAGTATTTT. Translating gives CASSSAGARDTQYF.